This TCR beta chain was sequenced in a study of response to subunit inactivated influenza vaccine. The study, taken as a whole, reports: Few additional T cells are recruited per seasonal influenza vaccination, authors suggested.

CDR3 length: 16 residues. Germline lookup yields CDR1 LGHDT and CDR2 YNNKEL (reference sequence). The V gene lost 0 bases and the J gene lost 2 bases, with 14 bases spanning the gap. TCRdb reprocessed the RT-PCR reads via MiXCR and lists one record per CDR3 protein. The sample lists about 830,000 distinct CDR3 sequences, approximately 17% seen once, with 11% in the top ten. As concerns this clonotype: Its antigen is still unknown.

The sample was PBMCs from blood, taken more than 4 days after vaccination. The TCR comes from a man aged 50-59 years who received an inactivated influenza vaccine. V and J are TRBV3-1 and TRBJ2-7; no clear D gene. CDR3 DNA: TGTGCCAGCAGCCAAGATTGGGGATACAAGCCCTACGAGCAGTACTTC. Residues: CASSQDWGYKPYEQYF.